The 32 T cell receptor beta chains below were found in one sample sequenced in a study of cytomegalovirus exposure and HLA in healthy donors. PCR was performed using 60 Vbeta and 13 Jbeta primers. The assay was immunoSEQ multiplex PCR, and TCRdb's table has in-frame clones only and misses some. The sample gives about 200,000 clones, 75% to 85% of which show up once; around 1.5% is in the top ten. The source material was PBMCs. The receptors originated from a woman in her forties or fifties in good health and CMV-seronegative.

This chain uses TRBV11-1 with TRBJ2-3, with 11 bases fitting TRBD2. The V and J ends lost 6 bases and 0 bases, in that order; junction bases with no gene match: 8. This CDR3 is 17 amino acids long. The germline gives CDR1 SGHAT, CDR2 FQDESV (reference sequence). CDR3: CASRTELAGASTDTQYF. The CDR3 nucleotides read TGTGCCAGCAGGACAGAACTAGCGGGGGCCAGCACAGATACGCAGTATTTT.

CDR3 sequence (DNA): TGCAGCGTCTACGGTGCAACTAATGAAAAACTGTTTTTT. It encodes CSVYGATNEKLFF. V gene TRBV29-1 combines with J gene TRBJ1-4; D not certain. V lost 6 bases and J 0 bases, leaving 8 bases between the germline ends. The CDR3 sequence is 13 residues long. Germline CDR1 reads SQVTM; CDR2 reads ANQGSEA. The entire variable domain, with the rest obtained from reference TRBV29-1 and TRBJ1-4, is as follows: SAVISQKPSRDICQRGTSLTIQCQVDSQVTMMFWYRQQPGQSLTLIATANQGSEATYESGFVIDKFPISRPNLTFSTLTVSNMSPEDSSIYLCSVYGATNEKLFFGSGTQLSVL.

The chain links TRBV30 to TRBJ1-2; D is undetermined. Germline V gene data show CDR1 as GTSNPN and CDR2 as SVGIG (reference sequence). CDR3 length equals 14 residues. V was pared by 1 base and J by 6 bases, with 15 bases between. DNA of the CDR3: TGTGCCTGGAGTGGCCGCGGGCAAGAGGATGGCTACACCTTC. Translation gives CAWSGRGQEDGYTF.

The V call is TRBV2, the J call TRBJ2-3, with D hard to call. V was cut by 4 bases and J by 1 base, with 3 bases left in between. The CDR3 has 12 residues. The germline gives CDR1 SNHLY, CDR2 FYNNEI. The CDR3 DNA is TGTGCCAGCAGTGCAGGCACAGATACGCAGTATTTT. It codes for CASSAGTDTQYF.

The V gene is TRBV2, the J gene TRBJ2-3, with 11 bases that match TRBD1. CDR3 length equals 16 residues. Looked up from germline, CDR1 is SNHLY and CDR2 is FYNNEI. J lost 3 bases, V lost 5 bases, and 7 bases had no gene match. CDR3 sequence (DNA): TGTGCCAGCAGTTTCCGGGACAGGGGGAAAACAGATACGCAGTATTTT. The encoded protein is CASSFRDRGKTDTQYF.

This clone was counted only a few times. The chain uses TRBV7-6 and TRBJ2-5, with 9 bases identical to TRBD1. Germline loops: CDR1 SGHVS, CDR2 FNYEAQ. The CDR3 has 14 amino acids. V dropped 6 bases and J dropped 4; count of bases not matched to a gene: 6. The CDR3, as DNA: TGTGCCAGCAGTTTTACAGGGGGCGGAGAGACCCAGTACTTC. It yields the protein CASSFTGGGETQYF.

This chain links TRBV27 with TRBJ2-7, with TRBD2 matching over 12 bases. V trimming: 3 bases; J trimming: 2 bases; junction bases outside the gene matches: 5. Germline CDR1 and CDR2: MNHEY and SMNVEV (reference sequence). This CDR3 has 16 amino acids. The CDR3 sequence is CASSFRTSGKTYEQYF. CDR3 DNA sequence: TGTGCCAGCAGTTTCCGGACTAGCGGGAAGACCTACGAGCAGTACTTC.

The CDR3 loop reads CASRGQGLDGYTF. For the CDR3, the DNA is TGTGCCAGCAGGGGACAGGGCCTGGATGGCTACACCTTC. V usage is TRBV11-2 and J usage is TRBJ1-2; 9 positions match TRBD1. Germline values: CDR1 SGHAT, CDR2 FQNNGV. The CDR3 has 13 amino acids. J was trimmed by 6 bases and V by 6 bases; bases with no gene match: 5.

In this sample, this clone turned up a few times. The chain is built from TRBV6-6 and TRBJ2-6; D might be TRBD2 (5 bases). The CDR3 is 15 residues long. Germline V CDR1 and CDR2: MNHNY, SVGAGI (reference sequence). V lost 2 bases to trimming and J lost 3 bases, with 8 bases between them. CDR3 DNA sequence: TGTGCCAGCAGTTACGAGGGTGTTGGGGCCAACGTCCTGACTTTC. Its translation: CASSYEGVGANVLTF.

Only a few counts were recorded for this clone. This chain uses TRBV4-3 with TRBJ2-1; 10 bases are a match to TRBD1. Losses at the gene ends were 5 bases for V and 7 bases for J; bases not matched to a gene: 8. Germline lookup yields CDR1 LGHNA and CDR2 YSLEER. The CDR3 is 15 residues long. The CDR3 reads CASSTDRGQQNEQFF. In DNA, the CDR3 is TGCGCCAGCAGCACTGACAGGGGGCAGCAAAATGAGCAGTTCTTC.

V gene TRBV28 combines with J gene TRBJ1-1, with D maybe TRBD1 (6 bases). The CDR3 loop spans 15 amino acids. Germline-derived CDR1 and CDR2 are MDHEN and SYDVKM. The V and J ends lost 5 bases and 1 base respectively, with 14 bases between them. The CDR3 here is CASSPPGQRNTEAFF. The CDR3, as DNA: TGTGCCAGCAGTCCCCCGGGACAACGGAACACTGAAGCTTTCTTT.

The CDR3 DNA reads as TGTGCCAGCAGTGGTTTTAGGCGGGGGGAAAAACTGTTTTTT. Translation gives CASSGFRRGEKLFF. This chain joins TRBV7-9 and TRBJ1-4; TRBD1 is a possible D gene (5 bases). Per the germline V gene, CDR1 is SEHNR and CDR2 is FQNEAQ (reference sequence). CDR3 length: 14 residues. V shed 6 bases and J shed 8 bases, with 16 bases lying between them.

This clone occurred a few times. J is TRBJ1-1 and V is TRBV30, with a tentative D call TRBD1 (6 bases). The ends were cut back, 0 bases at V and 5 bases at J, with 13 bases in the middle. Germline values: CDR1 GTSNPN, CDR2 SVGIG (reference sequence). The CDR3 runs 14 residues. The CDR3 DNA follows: TGTGCCTGGAGTGTACACGGGGGGCGGACTGAAGCTTTCTTT. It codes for CAWSVHGGRTEAFF.

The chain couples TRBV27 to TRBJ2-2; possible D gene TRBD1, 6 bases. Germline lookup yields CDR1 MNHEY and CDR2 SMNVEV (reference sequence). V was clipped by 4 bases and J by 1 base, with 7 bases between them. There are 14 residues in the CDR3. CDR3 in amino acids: CASSWGQNTGELFF. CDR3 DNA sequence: TGTGCCAGCAGTTGGGGGCAGAACACCGGGGAGCTGTTTTTT.

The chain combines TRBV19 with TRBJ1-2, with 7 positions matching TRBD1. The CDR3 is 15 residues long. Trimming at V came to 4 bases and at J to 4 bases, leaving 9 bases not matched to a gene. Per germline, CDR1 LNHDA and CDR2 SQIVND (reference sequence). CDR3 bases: TGTGCCAGTAGTACCACAGTGCGGACAGGCTATGGCTACACCTTC. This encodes CASSTTVRTGYGYTF.

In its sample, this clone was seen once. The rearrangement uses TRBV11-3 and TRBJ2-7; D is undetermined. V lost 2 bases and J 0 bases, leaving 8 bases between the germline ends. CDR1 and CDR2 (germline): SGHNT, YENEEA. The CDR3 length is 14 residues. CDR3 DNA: TGTGCCAGCAGCTTAAATCCGAGCTCCTACGAGCAGTACTTC. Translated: CASSLNPSSYEQYF.

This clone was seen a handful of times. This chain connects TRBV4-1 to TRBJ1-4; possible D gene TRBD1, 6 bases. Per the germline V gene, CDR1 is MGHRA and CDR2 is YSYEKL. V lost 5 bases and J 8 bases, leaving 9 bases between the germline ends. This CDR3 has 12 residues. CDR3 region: CASSARGEKLFF. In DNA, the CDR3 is TGCGCCAGCAGCGCCAGGGGCGAAAAACTGTTTTTT.

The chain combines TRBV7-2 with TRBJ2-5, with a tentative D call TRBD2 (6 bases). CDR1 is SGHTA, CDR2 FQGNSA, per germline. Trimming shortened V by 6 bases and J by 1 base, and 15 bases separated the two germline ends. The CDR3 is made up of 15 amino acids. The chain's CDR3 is CASRRPWGGQETQYF. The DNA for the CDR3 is TGTGCCAGCAGGAGGCCGTGGGGAGGCCAAGAGACCCAGTACTTC.

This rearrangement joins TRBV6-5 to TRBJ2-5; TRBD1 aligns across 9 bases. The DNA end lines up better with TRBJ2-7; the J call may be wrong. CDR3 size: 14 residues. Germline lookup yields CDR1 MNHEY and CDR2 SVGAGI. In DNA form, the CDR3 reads TGTGCCAGCAGGAGACAGGGGGGTTCCTACGAGCAGTACTTC. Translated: CASRRQGGSYEQYF.

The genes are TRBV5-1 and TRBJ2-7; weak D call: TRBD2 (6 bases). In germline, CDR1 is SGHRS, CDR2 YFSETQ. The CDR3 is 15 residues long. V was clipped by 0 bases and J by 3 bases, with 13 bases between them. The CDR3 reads CASSLEGRPGYEQYF. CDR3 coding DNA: TGCGCCAGCAGCTTGGAAGGGAGGCCAGGCTACGAGCAGTACTTC.

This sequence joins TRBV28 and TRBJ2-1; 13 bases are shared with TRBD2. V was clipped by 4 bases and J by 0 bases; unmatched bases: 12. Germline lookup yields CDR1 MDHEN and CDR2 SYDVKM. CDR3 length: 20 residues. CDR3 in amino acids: CASSSPRTSGGKSSYNEQFF. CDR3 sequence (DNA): TGTGCCAGCAGTTCACCCCGGACTAGCGGGGGTAAGAGCTCCTACAATGAGCAGTTCTTC.

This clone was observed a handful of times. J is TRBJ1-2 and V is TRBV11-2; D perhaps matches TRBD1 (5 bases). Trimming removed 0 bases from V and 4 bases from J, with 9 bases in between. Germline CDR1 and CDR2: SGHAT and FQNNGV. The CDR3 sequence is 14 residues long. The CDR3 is CASSLDPQGYGYTF. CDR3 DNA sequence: TGTGCCAGCAGCTTAGATCCCCAGGGCTATGGCTACACCTTC.

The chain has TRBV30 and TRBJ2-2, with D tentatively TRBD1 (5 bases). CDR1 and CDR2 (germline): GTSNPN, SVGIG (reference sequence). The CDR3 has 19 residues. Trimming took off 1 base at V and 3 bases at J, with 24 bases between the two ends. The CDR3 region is CAWSGWAGKTVGDTGELFF. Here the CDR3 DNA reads TGTGCCTGGAGTGGTTGGGCAGGGAAGACGGTAGGGGACACCGGGGAGCTGTTTTTT.

In nucleotides, the CDR3 is TGTGCCAGCAGCTTAGCGGCGGGAACTAATGAAAAACTGTTTTTT. It codes for CASSLAAGTNEKLFF. This chain uses TRBV7-2 with TRBJ1-4; D is uncertain. Germline V CDR1 and CDR2: SGHTA, FQGNSA. The V and J ends lost 0 bases and 1 base respectively, with 6 bases between them. The CDR3 covers 15 residues.

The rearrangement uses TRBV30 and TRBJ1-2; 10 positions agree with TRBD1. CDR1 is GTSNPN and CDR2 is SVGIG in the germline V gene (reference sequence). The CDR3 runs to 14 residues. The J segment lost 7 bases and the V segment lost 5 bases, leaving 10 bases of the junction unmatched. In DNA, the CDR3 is TGTGCCTGGCGATTGACAGGGGGCTACGGTGGCTACACCTTC. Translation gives CAWRLTGGYGGYTF.

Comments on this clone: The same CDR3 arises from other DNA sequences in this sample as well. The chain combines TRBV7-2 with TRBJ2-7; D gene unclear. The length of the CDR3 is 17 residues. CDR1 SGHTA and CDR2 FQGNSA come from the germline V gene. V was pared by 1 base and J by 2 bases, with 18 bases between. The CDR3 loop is CASSLEVGGSITYEQYF. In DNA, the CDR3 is TGTGCCAGCAGCTTAGAGGTCGGCGGCAGTATTACCTACGAGCAGTACTTC.

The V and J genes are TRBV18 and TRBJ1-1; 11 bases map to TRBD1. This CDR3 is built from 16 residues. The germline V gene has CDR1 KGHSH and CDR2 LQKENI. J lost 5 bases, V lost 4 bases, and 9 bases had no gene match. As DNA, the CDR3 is TGTGCCAGCTCACGAGGACAGGGGGCGATAGGGACTGAAGCTTTCTTT. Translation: CASSRGQGAIGTEAFF.

The CDR3 bases are TGTGCCAGCAGCTTACCCCAGCGGTTCGAGCAGTACTTC. This encodes CASSLPQRFEQYF. This chain links TRBV7-2 with TRBJ2-7, with D perhaps matching TRBD2 (5 bases). With 2 bases removed from V and 6 bases from J, the gap between germline ends came to 11 bases. This CDR3 has 13 residues. Germline assignment: CDR1 SGHTA and CDR2 FQGNSA. The full variable domain, rest sourced from reference TRBV7-2 and TRBJ2-7, is GAGVSQSPSNKVTEKGKDVELRCDPISGHTALYWYRQSLGQGLEFLIYFQGNSAPDKSGLPSDRFSAERTGGSVSTLTIQRTQQEDSAVYLCASSLPQRFEQYFGPGTRLTVT.

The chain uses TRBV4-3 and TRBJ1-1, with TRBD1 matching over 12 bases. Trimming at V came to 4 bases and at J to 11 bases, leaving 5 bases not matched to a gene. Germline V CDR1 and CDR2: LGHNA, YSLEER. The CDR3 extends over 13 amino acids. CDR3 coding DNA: TGCGCCAGCAGCCTGGGACAGGGGGCAGTCGCTTTCTTT. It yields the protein CASSLGQGAVAFF.

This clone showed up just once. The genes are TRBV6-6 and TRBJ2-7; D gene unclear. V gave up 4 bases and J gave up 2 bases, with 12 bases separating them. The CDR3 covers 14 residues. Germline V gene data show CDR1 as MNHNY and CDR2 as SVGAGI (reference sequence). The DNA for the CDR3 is TGTGCCAGCAGTTCCCCGACTGAGACCTACGAGCAGTACTTC. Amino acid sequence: CASSSPTETYEQYF.

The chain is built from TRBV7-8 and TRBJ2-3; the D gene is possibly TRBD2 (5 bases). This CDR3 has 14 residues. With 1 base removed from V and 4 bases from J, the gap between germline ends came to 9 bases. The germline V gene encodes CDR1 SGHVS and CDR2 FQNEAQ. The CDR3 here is CASSLGGGPDTQYF. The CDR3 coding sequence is TGTGCCAGCAGCTTAGGAGGAGGACCAGATACGCAGTATTTT.

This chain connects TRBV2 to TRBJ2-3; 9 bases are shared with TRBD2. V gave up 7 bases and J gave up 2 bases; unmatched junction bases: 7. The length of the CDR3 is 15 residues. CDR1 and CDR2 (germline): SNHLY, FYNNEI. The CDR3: CASMRLAGNTDTQYF. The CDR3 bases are TGTGCCAGCATGAGGCTAGCGGGGAACACAGATACGCAGTATTTT.